This is a list of T cell receptor beta chains from one sample in a study of metastatic and nonmetastatic thyroid tumors. TCRdb re-called the PCR reads via MiXCR. The sample has roughly 34,000 clones; about 33% are singletons. Sequenced sample: tumor tissue. These receptor sequences come from a female donor with papillary thyroid cancer or a benign thyroid nodule (not recorded which). Some clones in this sample may be carry-over from other donors' samples. CDR3s include the opening cysteine and the closing phenylalanine or tryptophan. D genes are given only for firm matches. The listing skips clone size in some rows; elsewhere it reads once, few, many or a size class.

>TRBV27|TRBD2|few|TRBJ2-7
CACSGRTHEQYF
TGTGCGTGTAGCGGGAGAACCCACGAGCAGTACTTC
>TRBV19|TRBD2|.|TRBJ2-1
CASSTSGRAKCFF
TGTGCCAGTTCGACTAGCGGGAGGGCCAAGTGTTTCTTC
>TRBV4-1|.|.|TRBJ2-5
CASSQISERETQYF
TGCGCCAGCAGCCAAATCAGTGAGAGGGAGACCCAGTACTTC
>TRBV29-1|.|few|TRBJ1-3
CSVGGPGSGNTIYF
TGCAGCGTGGGAGGACCGGGCTCTGGAAACACCATATATTTT
>TRBV6-2/TRBV6-3|.|.|TRBJ2-7
CASSYSTGDSSYEQYF
TGTGCCAGCAGTTACTCCACGGGGGACTCCTCCTACGAGCAGTACTTC
>TRBV20-1|.|.|TRBJ1-2
CSARDKWTDPYTF
TGCAGTGCTAGAGATAAGTGGACAGACCCCTACACCTTC
>TRBV6-2/TRBV6-3|.|few|TRBJ1-1
CASSFPRQTEAFF
TGTGCCAGCAGTTTTCCCCGGCAGACTGAAGCTTTCTTT
>TRBV6-6|.|.|TRBJ1-2
CASSYLEGNYGYTF
TGTGCCAGCAGTTACTTGGAAGGGAACTATGGCTACACCTTC
>TRBV5-1|TRBD1|.|TRBJ2-7
CASSLGTASYEQYF
TGCGCCAGCAGCTTAGGGACAGCCTCCTACGAGCAGTACTTC
>TRBV6-1|.|few|TRBJ2-7
CASSEGVADYEQYF
TGTGCCAGCAGTGAAGGGGTAGCGGATTACGAGCAGTACTTC
>TRBV28|.|.|TRBJ2-7
CASSSDGRYEQYF
TGTGCCAGCAGCTCTGACGGGCGCTACGAGCAGTACTTC
>TRBV20-1|.|.|TRBJ2-1
CSARHWRSYNEQFF
TGCAGTGCTCGCCACTGGCGCTCCTACAATGAGCAGTTCTTC
>TRBV12-3/TRBV12-4|TRBD2|few|TRBJ2-1
CASSLGSGGYNEQFF
TGTGCCAGCAGTTTAGGTAGCGGGGGATACAATGAGCAGTTCTTC
>TRBV6-2/TRBV6-3|.|.|TRBJ2-7
CASRTAGDEQYF
TGTGCCAGTCGGACGGCCGGGGACGAGCAGTACTTC
>TRBV28|.|.|TRBJ1-5
CASSFFRANQPQHF
TGTGCCAGCAGTTTTTTCAGGGCGAACCAGCCCCAGCATTTT
>TRBV5-1|.|.|TRBJ1-1
CASSRQNLNTEAFF
TGCGCCAGCAGCCGTCAGAACCTGAACACTGAAGCTTTCTTT
>TRBV28|.|.|TRBJ1-1
CASSSVAGTEAFF
TGTGCCAGCAGTTCTGTGGCGGGGACTGAAGCTTTCTTT
>TRBV6-1|.|few|TRBJ2-5
CASRGQQETQYF
TGTGCCAGCAGGGGGCAGCAAGAGACCCAGTACTTC
>TRBV7-9|TRBD1|.|TRBJ1-6
CASSSPHTGEAPLHF
TGTGCCAGCAGCTCGCCCCACACAGGGGAGGCACCCCTCCACTTT
>TRBV19|.|.|TRBJ2-5
CARRAGRAVGETQYF
TGTGCCAGGCGGGCGGGCCGAGCGGTGGGAGAGACCCAGTACTTC
>TRBV28|TRBD1|.|TRBJ1-1
CASSLGGTVNTEAFF
TGTGCCAGCAGTCTCGGAGGGACAGTCAACACTGAAGCTTTCTTT
>TRBV6-1|.|.|TRBJ1-6
CASTPSGGIGSPLHF
TGTGCCAGCACCCCGTCGGGGGGCATTGGTTCACCCCTCCACTTT
>TRBV7-9|TRBD1|few|TRBJ1-2
CASSVDRAGYTF
TGTGCCAGCAGCGTAGACAGGGCCGGCTACACCTTC
>TRBV11-1|.|once|TRBJ2-1
CASSPGTTGRNEQFF
TGTGCCAGCAGCCCCGGTACTACAGGGCGGAATGAGCAGTTCTTC
>TRBV6-1|.|.|TRBJ2-7
CASRKQPYEQYF
TGTGCCAGCAGGAAGCAACCCTACGAGCAGTACTTC
>TRBV3-1|.|.|TRBJ1-1
CASSQDSRGGPVLFF
TGTGCCAGCAGCCAGGACTCTCGCGGAGGGCCGGTCTTATTCTTT
>TRBV12-3/TRBV12-4|TRBD1|.|TRBJ1-1
CASSPRQGRTEAFF
TGTGCCAGCAGTCCCCGACAGGGGAGAACTGAAGCTTTCTTT
>TRBV15|TRBD2|many|TRBJ2-7
CATSRGLAGLLSYEQYF
TGTGCCACCAGCAGAGGTCTAGCGGGGCTCCTCTCCTACGAGCAGTACTTC
>TRBV7-9|.|.|TRBJ1-2
CASSAYGYTF
TGTGCCAGCAGCGCCTATGGCTACACCTTC
>TRBV2|TRBD2|once|TRBJ2-3
CASSDSASGKDTQYF
TGTGCCAGCAGTGACTCGGCTAGCGGAAAAGATACGCAGTATTTT
>TRBV7-8|TRBD2|.|TRBJ2-7
CASSLGPGTSGYEQYF
TGTGCCAGCAGCTTAGGCCCCGGGACTAGCGGGTACGAGCAGTACTTC
>TRBV27|.|few|TRBJ1-5
CASGQPQHF
TGTGCCAGTGGACAGCCCCAGCATTTT
>TRBV5-1|.|many|TRBJ1-4
CASSREGIITNEKLFF
TGCGCCAGCAGCCGTGAAGGGATTATAACTAATGAAAAACTGTTTTTT
>TRBV12-3/TRBV12-4|TRBD1|.|TRBJ2-1
CASRGPGQVDGEQFF
TGTGCCAGCAGGGGACCGGGACAGGTCGACGGTGAGCAGTTCTTC
>TRBV11-2|TRBD2|.|TRBJ2-1
CASRQAGGSYNEQFF
TGTGCCAGCAGACAAGCGGGAGGGTCCTACAATGAGCAGTTCTTC
>TRBV7-2|.|.|TRBJ2-7
CASSVTYEQYF
TGTGCCAGCAGCGTTACCTACGAGCAGTACTTC
>TRBV27|.|.|TRBJ1-1
CASSFVRATEAFF
TGTGCCAGCAGTTTCGTTAGGGCGACTGAAGCTTTCTTT
>TRBV6-5|TRBD2|.|TRBJ2-2
CASSYSLRGGSTGELFF
TGTGCCAGCAGTTACTCGTTGAGGGGCGGGAGCACCGGGGAGCTGTTTTTT
>TRBV20-1|TRBD2|few|TRBJ2-5
CSARDASDRVAGPLQETQYF
TGCAGTGCTAGAGATGCCTCCGATAGGGTAGCGGGGCCTCTTCAAGAGACCCAGTACTTC